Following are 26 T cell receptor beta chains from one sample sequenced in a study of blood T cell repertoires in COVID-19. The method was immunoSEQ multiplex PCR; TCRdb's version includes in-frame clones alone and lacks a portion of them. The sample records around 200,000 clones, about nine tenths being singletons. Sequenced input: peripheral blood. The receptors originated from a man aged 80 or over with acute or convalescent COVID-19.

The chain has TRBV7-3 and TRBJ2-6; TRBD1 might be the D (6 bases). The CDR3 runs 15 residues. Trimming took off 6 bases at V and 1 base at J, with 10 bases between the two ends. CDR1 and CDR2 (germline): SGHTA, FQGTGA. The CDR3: CASSFQGSGANVLTF. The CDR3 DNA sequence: TGTGCCAGCAGTTTCCAGGGGTCTGGGGCCAACGTCCTGACTTTC.

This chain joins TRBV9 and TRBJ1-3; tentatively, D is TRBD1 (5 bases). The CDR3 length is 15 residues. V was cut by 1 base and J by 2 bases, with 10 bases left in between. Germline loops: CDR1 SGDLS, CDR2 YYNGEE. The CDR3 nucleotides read TGTGCCAGCAGCGTAACGGACATAGCTGGAAACACCATATATTTT. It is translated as CASSVTDIAGNTIYF.

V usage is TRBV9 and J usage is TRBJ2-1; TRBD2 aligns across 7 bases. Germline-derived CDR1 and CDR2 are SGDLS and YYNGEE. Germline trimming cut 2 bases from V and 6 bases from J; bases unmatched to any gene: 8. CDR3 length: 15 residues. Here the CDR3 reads CASSVSLLAINEQFF. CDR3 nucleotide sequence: TGTGCCAGCAGCGTCTCTTTACTAGCGATCAATGAGCAGTTCTTC.

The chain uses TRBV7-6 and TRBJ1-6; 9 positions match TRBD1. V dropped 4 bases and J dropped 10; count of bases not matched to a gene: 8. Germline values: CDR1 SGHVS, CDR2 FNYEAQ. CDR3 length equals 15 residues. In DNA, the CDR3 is TGTGCCAGCAGCTCGTACAGGGGGCCAGGATCACCCCTCCACTTT. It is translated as CASSSYRGPGSPLHF. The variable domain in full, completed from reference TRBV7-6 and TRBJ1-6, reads GAGVSQSPRYKVTKRGQDVALRCDPISGHVSLYWYRQALGQGPEFLTYFNYEAQQDKSGLPNDRFSAERPEGSISTLTIQRTEQRDSAMYRCASSSYRGPGSPLHFGNGTRLTVT.

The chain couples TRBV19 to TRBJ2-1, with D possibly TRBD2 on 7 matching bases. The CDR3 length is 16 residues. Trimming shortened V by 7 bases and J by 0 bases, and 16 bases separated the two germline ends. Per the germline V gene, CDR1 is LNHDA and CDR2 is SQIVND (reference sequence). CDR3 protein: CASMRGGGASYNEQFF. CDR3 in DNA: TGTGCCAGTATGAGGGGCGGGGGCGCCTCCTACAATGAGCAGTTCTTC.

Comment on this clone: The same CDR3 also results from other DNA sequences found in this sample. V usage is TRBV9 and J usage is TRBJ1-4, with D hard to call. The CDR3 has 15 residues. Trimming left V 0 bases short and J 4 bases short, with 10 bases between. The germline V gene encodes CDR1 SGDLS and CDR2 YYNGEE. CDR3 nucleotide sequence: TGTGCCAGCAGCGTAGGAGGTGGATTTAATGAAAAACTGTTTTTT. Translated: CASSVGGGFNEKLFF. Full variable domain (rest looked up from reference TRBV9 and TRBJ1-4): DSGVTQTPKHLITATGQRVTLRCSPRSGDLSVYWYQQSLDQGLQFLIQYYNGEERAKGNILERFSAQQFPDLHSELNLSSLELGDSALYFCASSVGGGFNEKLFFGSGTQLSVL.

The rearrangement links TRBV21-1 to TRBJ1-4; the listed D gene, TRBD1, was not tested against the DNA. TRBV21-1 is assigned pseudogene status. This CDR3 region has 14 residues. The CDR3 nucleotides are TGTGCCAGCAGCACGACAGGTGGGCCTGAAAAACTGTTTTTT. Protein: CASSTTGGPEKLFF.

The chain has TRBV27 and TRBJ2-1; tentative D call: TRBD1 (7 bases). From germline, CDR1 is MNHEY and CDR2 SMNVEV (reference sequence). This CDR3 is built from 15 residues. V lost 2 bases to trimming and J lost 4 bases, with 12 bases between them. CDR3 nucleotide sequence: TGTGCCAGCAGTTTAGCGGGACAGATTTACAATGAGCAGTTCTTC. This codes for CASSLAGQIYNEQFF.

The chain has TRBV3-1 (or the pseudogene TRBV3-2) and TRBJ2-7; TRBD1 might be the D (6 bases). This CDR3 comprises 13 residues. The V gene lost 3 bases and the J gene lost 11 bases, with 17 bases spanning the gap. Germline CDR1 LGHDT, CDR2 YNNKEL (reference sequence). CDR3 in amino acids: CASSQGARVPEYV. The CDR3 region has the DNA TGTGCCAGCAGCCAGGGGGCCCGGGTGCCGGAGTACGTC.

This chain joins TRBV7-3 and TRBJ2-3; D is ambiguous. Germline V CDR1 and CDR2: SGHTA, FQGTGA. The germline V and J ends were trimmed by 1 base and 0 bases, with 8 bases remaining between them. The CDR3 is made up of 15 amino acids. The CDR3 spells CASSLRRLSTDTQYF. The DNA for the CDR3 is TGTGCCAGCAGCTTAAGGCGGCTTAGCACAGATACGCAGTATTTT. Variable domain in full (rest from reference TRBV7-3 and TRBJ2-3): GAGVSQTPSNKVTEKGKYVELRCDPISGHTALYWYRQSLGQGPEFLIYFQGTGAADDSGLPNDRFFAVRPEGSVSTLKIQRTERGDSAVYLCASSLRRLSTDTQYFGPGTRLTVL.

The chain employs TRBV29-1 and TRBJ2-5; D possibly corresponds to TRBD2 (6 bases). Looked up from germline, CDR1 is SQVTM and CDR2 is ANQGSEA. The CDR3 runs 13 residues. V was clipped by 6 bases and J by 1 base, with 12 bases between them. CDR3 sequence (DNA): TGCAGCGTGGTGACTAGTTTCCAAGAGACCCAGTACTTC. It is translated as CSVVTSFQETQYF.

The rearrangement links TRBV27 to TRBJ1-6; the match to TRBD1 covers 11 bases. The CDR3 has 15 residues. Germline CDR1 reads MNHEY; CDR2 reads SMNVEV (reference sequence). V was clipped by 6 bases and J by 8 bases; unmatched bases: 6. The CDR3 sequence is CASSRDRGTYSPLHF. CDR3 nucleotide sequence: TGTGCCAGCAGCCGGGACAGGGGGACGTATTCACCCCTCCACTTT.

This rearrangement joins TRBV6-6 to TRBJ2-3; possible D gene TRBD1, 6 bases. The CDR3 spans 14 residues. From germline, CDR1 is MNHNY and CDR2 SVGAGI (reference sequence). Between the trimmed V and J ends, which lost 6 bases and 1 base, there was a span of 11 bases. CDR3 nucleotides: TGTGCCAGCAGGGCCAGGGGAGGCACAGATACGCAGTATTTT. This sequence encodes CASRARGGTDTQYF.

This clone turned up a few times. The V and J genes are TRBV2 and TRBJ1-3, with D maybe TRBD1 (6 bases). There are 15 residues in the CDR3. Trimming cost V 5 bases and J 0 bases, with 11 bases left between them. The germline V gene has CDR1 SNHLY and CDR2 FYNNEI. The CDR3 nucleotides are TGTGCCAGCAGTTCCCGGACAGCCTCTGGAAACACCATATATTTT. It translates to CASSSRTASGNTIYF.

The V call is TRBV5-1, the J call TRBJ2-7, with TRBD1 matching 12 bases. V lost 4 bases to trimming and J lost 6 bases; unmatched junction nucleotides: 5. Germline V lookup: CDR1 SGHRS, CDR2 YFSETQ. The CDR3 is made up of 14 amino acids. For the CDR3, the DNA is TGCGCCAGCAGCCGGGGGGACAGGGGGCCCGAGCAGTACTTC. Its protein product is CASSRGDRGPEQYF.

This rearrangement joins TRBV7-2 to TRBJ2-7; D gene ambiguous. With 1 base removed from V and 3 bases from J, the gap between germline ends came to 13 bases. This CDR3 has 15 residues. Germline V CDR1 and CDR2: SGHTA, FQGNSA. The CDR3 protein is CASSLVGPPDYEQYF. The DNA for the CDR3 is TGTGCCAGCAGCTTAGTTGGGCCACCGGACTACGAGCAGTACTTC.

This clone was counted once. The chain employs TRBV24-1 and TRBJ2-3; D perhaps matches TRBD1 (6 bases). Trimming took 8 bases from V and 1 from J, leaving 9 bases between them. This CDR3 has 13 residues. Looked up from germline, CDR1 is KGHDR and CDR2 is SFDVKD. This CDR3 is CATTTGRTDTQYF. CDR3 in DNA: TGTGCCACCACGACAGGACGCACAGATACGCAGTATTTT.

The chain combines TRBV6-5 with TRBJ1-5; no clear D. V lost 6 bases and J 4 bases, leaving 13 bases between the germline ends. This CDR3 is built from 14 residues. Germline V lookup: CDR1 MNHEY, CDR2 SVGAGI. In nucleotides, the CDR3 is TGTGCCAGCAGGGACGGACGGACTAATCAGCCCCAGCATTTT. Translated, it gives CASRDGRTNQPQHF.

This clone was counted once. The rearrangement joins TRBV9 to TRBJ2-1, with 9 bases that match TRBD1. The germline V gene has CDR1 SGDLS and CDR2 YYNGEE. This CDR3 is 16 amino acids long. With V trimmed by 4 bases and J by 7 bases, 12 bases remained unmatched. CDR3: CASSPNTGGSWNEQFF. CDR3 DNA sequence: TGTGCCAGCAGCCCCAATACAGGGGGCTCGTGGAATGAGCAGTTCTTC.

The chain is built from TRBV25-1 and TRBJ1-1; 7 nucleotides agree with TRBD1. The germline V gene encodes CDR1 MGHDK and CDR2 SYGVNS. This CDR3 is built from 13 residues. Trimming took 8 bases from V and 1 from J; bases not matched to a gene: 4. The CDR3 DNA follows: TGTGCCAGCTGGGGACAGAAGAACACTGAAGCTTTCTTT. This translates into CASWGQKNTEAFF.

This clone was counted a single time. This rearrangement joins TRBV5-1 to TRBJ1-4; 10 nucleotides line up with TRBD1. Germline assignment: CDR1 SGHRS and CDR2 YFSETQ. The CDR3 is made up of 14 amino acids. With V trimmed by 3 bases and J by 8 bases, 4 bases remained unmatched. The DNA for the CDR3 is TGCGCCAGCAGCTCGGGACAGGGGAAGGAAAAACTGTTTTTT. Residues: CASSSGQGKEKLFF.

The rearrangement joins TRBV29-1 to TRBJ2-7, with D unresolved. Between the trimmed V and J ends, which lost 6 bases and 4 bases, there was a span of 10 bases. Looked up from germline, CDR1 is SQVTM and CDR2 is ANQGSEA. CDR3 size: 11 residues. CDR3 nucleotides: TGCAGCGTGCGACACCGATACGAGCAGTACTTC. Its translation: CSVRHRYEQYF.

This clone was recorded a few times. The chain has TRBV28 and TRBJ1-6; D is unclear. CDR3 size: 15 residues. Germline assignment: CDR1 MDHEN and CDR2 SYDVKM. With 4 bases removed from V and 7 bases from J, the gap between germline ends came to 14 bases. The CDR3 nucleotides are TGTGCCAGCAGTTCCCCCCTCCGGGTCAATTCACCCCTCCACTTT. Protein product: CASSSPLRVNSPLHF.

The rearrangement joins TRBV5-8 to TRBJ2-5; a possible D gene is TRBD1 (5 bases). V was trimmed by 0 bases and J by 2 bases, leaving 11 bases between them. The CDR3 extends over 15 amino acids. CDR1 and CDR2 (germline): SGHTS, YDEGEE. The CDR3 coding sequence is TGTGCCAGCAGCTTGGCGAGACAGATACAAGAGACCCAGTACTTC. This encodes CASSLARQIQETQYF.

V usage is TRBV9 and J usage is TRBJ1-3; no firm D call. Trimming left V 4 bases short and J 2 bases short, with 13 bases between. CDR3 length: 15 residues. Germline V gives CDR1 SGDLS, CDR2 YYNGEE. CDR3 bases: TGTGCCAGCAGCCCGCGGCTTGGTACTGGAAACACCATATATTTT. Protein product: CASSPRLGTGNTIYF.

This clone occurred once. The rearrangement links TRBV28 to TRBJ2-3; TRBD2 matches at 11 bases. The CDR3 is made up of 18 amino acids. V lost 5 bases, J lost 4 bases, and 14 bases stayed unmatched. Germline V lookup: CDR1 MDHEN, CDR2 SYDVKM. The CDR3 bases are TGTGCCAGCAGTCAAATAGCGGGAGGGATCACCGTCGCAGATACGCAGTATTTT. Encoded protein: CASSQIAGGITVADTQYF.